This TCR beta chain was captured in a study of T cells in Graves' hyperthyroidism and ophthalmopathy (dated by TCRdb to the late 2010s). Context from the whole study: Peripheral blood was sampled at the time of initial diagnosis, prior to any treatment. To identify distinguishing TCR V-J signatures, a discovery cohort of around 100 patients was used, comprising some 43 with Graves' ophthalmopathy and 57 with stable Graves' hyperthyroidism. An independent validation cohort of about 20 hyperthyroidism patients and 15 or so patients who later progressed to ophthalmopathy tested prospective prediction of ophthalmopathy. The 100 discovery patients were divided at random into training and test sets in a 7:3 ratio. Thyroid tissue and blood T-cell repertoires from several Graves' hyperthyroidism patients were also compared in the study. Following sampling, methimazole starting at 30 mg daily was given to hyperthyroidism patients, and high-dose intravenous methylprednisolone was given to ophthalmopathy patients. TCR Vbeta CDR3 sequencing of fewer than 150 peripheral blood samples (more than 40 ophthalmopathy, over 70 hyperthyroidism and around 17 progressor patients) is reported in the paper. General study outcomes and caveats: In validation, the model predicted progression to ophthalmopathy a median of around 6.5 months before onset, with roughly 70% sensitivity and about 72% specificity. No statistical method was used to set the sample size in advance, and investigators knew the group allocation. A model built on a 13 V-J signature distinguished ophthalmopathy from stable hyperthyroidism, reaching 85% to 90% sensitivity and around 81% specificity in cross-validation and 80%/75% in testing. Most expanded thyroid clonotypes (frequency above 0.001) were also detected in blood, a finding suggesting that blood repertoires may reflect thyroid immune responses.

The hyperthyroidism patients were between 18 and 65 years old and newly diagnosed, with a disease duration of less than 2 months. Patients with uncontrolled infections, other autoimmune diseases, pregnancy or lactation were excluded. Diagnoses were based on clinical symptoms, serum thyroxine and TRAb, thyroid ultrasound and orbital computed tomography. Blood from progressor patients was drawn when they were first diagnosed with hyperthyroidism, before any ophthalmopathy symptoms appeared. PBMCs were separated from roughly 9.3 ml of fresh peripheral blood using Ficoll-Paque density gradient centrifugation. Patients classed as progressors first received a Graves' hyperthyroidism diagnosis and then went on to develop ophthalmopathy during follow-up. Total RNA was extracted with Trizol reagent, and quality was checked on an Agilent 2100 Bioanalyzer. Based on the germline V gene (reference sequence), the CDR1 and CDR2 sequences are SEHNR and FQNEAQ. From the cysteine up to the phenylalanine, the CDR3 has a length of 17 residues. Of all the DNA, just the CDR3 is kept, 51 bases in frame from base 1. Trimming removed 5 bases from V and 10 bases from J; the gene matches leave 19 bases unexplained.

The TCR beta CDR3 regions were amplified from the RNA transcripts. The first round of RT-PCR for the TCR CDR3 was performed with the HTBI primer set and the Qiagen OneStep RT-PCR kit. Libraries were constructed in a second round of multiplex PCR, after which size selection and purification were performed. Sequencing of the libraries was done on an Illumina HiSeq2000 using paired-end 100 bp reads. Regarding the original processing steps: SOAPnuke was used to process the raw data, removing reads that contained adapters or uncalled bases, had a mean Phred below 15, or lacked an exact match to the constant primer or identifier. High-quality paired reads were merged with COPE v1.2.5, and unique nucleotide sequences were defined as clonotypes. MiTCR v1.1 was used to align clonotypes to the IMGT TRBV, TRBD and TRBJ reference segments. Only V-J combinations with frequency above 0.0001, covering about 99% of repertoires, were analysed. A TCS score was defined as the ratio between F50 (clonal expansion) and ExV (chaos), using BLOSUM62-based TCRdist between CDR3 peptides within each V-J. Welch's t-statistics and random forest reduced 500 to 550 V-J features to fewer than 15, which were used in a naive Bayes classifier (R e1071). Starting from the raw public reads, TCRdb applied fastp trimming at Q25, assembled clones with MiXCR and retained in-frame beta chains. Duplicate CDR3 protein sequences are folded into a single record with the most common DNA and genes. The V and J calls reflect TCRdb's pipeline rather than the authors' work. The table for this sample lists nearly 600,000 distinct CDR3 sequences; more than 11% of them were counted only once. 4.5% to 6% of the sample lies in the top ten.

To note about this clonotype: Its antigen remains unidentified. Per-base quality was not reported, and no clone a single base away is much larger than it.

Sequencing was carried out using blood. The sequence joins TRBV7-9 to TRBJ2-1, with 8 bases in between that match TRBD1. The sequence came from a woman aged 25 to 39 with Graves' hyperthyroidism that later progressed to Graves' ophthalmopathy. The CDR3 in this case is CASSQGALASIMGEQFF. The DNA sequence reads TGTGCCAGCAGCCAGGGGGCCCTAGCGTCTATCATGGGGGAGCAGTTCTTC.